The 5 T cell receptor beta chains presented below share a single source sample, sequenced in a study of human T cells and chemical hapten exposure. TCRdb re-derived calls from the RACE reads in MiXCR, one entry per CDR3 protein. The sample consists of roughly 380,000 distinct CDR3 sequences, 5.1% of them appearing once. Stated time point: pre-sensitization, week 0. Specified treatment: therapeutic diphenylcyclopropenone sensitization with weekly scalp DPC. The sequencing used whole blood, collected in connection with sensitization to the hapten diphenylcyclopropenone (DPC). The receptors were gathered from a woman aged 45-65 years with alopecia areata. Some clones in this sample may be carry-over from other donors' samples.

This clonotype has just a few counts. The gene calls are TRBV10-3 and TRBJ1-1; D ambiguous. Germline V gene data show CDR1 as ENHRY and CDR2 as SYGVKD. There are 14 residues in the CDR3. Trimming shortened V by 4 bases and J by 1 base, and 10 bases separated the two germline ends. The CDR3 is CAISAGGTNTEAFF. In DNA form, the CDR3 reads TGTGCCATCAGTGCCGGCGGAACGAACACTGAAGCTTTCTTT.

The chain has TRBV5-1 and TRBJ1-1, with D possibly TRBD1 on 5 matching bases. Germline V CDR1 and CDR2: SGHRS, YFSETQ. CDR3 size: 15 residues. The V end was cut by 4 bases, the J end by 0 bases, with 13 bases between. The chain's CDR3 is CASSPEAGMNTEAFF. The CDR3 bases are TGCGCCAGCAGCCCGGAGGCAGGGATGAACACTGAAGCTTTCTTT.

This clonotype has ten or more counts. This sequence joins TRBV3-1 and TRBJ1-1; 8 bases fit TRBD1. Germline V gene data show CDR1 as LGHDT and CDR2 as YNNKEL (reference sequence). The CDR3 is 17 residues long. Unmatched junction bases numbered 10, after V lost 4 bases and J lost 0 bases. The CDR3 DNA is TGTGCCAGCAGCCGATCCGGGACAGGTTCCGTGAACACTGAAGCTTTCTTT. Amino acids: CASSRSGTGSVNTEAFF.

This clonotype has just a few counts. The chain joins TRBV13 to TRBJ1-2, with a possible D match to TRBD1 (6 bases). Germline assignment: CDR1 PRHDT and CDR2 FYEKMQ (reference sequence). Trimming stripped 5 bases from V and 6 bases from J, with 10 bases between. The length of the CDR3 is 12 residues. CDR3 in DNA: TGTGCCAGCAGCCGCTACAGGGATGGCTACACCTTC. Protein: CASSRYRDGYTF.

The table lists this clonotype with many counts. The rearrangement uses TRBV20-1 and TRBJ2-7; D remains ambiguous. CDR1 is DFQATT and CDR2 is SNEGSKA in the germline V gene (reference sequence). This CDR3 is 11 amino acids long. V shed 6 bases and J shed 7 bases, with 13 bases lying between them. In DNA, the CDR3 is TGCAGTGCCCGTCAAGGCCCTGAGCAGTACTTC. Its protein product is CSARQGPEQYF.